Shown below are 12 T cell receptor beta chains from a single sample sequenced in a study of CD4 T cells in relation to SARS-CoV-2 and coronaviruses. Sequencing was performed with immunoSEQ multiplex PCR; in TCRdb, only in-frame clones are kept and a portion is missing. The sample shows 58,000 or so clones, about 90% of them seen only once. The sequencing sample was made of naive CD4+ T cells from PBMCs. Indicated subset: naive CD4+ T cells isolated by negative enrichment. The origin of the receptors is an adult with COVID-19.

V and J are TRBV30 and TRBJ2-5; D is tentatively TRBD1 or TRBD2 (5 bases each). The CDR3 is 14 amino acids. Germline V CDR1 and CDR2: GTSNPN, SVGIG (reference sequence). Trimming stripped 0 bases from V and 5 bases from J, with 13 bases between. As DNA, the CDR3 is TGTGCCTGGAGTGTACTCCTAGCAGGGGAGACCCAGTACTTC. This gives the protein CAWSVLLAGETQYF.

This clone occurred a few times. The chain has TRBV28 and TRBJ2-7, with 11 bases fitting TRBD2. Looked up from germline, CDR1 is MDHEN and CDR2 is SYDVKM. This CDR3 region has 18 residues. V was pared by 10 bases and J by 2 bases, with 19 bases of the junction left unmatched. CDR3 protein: CANPWGLAESSPTYEQYF. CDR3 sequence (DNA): TGTGCCAACCCCTGGGGACTAGCGGAGTCAAGTCCCACCTACGAGCAGTACTTC.

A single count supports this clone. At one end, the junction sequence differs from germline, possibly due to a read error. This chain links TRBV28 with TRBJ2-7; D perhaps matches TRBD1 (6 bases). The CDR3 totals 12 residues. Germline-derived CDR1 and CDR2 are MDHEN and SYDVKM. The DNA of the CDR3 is TGTGCCAGTTCCACACAGGGAATCCGCATCGCCTTC. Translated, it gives CASSTQGIRIAF.

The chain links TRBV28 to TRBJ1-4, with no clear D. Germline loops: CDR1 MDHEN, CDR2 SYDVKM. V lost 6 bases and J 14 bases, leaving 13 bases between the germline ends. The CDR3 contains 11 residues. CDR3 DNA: TGTGCCAGCAGAGACGAGATTCGTCTGTTTTTT. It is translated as CASRDEIRLFF.

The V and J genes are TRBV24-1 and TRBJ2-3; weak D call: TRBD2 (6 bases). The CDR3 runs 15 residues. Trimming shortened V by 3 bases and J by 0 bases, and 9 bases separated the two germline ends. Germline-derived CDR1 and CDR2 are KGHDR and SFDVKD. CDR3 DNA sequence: TGTGCCACCAGTGATCGCCGGGAGAGCACAGATACGCAGTATTTT. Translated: CATSDRRESTDTQYF.

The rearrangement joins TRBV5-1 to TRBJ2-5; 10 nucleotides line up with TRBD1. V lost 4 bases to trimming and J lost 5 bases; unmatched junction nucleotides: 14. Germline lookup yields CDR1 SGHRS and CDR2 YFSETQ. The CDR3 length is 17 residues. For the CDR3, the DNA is TGCGCCAGCAGCCAGACAGGGGGCGAAAAACCGATGGAGACCCAGTACTTC. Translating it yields CASSQTGGEKPMETQYF. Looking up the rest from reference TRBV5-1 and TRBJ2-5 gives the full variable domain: KAGVTQTPRYLIKTRGQQVTLSCSPISGHRSVSWYQQTPGQGLQFLFEYFSETQRNKGNFPGRFSGRQFSNSRSEMNVSTLELGDSALYLCASSQTGGEKPMETQYFGPGTRLLVL.

The DNA of the CDR3 is TGCGCCAGCAGGGAGAAAATTACAGGGGTTGACGAGCAGTACTTC. Its translation is CASREKITGVDEQYF. The gene calls are TRBV5-1 and TRBJ2-7; TRBD1 aligns across 7 bases. Trimming removed 5 bases from V and 5 bases from J; junction bases left unmatched: 13. This CDR3 is 15 amino acids long. The germline V gene encodes CDR1 SGHRS and CDR2 YFSETQ.

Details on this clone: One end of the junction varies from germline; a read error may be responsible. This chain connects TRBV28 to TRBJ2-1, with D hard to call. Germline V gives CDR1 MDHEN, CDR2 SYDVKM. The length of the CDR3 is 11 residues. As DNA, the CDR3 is TGTGCCAGCAGTTTACGGGCCGAGTCGGTCTTC. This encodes CASSLRAESVF.

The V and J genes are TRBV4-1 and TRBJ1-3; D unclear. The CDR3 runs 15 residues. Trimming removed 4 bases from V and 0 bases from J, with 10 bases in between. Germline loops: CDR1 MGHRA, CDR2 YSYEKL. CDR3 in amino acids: CASSPQTLSGNTIYF. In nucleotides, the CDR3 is TGCGCCAGCAGCCCTCAGACCCTCTCTGGAAACACCATATATTTT.

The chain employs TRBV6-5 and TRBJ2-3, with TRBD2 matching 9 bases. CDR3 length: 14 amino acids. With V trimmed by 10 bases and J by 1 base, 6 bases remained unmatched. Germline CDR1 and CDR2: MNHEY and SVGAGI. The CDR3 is CATSRTSGTDTQYF. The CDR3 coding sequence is TGTGCCACCTCTAGGACTAGCGGCACAGATACGCAGTATTTT.

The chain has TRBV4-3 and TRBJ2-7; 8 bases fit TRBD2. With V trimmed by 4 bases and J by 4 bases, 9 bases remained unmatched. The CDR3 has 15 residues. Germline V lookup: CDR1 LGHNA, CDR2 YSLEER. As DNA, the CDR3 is TGCGCCAGCAGCCCTTATGCGACTAGCGTTTACGAGCAGTACTTC. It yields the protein CASSPYATSVYEQYF.

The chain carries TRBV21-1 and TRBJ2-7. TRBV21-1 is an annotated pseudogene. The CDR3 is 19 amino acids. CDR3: CASSKALLCPKKNPYEQYF. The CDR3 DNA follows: TGTGCCAGCAGCAAAGCGCTTTTGTGCCCGAAGAAAAATCCCTACGAGCAGTACTTC.